This is a list of T cell receptor beta chains from one sample in a study of shared clonotypes between healthy human individuals. The method was immunoSEQ multiplex PCR; TCRdb's version includes in-frame clones alone and lacks a portion of them. Counted here are some 900,000 clones, more than 75% occurring once; the ten biggest clones make up over 1.3%. What was sequenced was memory CD4+ T cells sorted from blood. The receptors derive from a man aged 18 to 30 in good health. The CDR3 runs from the conserved cysteine through the conserved F or W. A D gene is named only where the DNA matches it firmly. A clone size is listed for some rows: how often the clone was seen (once, few, many), or a class if it is expanded.

V: TRBV29-1
D: -
J: TRBJ2-3
size: many
DNA: TGCAGCGCGCTTCTAGTCTTCACAGATACGCAGTATTTT
CDR3: CSALLVFTDTQYF

V: TRBV28
D: -
J: TRBJ2-7
size: -
DNA: TGTGCCAGCAGTTTAGTGCCGGGGACCTACGAGCAGTACTTC
CDR3: CASSLVPGTYEQYF

V: TRBV30
D: -
J: TRBJ2-2
size: -
DNA: TGTGCCTGGACGGCCCCGAACACCGGGGAGCTGTTTTTT
CDR3: CAWTAPNTGELFF

V: TRBV18
D: -
J: TRBJ2-5
size: -
DNA: TGTGCCAGCTCGCGGGACCGCCAAGAGACCCAGTACTTC
CDR3: CASSRDRQETQYF

V: TRBV10-3
D: -
J: TRBJ2-3
size: -
DNA: TGTGCCATCAGTGAGCCGGGGGATACGCAGTATTTT
CDR3: CAISEPGDTQYF

V: TRBV19
D: -
J: TRBJ1-4
size: -
DNA: TGTGCCAGTAATAAACCAGGGGCTACTAATGAAAAACTGTTTTTT
CDR3: CASNKPGATNEKLFF

V: TRBV10-3
D: -
J: TRBJ1-1
size: -
DNA: TGTGCCACCGGCCGGCTGCCGAACACTGAAGCTTTCTTT
CDR3: CATGRLPNTEAFF

V: TRBV2
D: -
J: TRBJ2-5
size: -
DNA: TGTGCCAGCTCGAAGGGGCAGGAGACCCAGTACTTC
CDR3: CASSKGQETQYF

V: TRBV27
D: TRBD1
J: TRBJ1-3
size: -
DNA: TGTGCCAGCAGGTCTACAGGGGGCCCATCTGGAAACACCATATATTTT
CDR3: CASRSTGGPSGNTIYF

V: TRBV9
D: TRBD2
J: TRBJ2-5
size: -
DNA: TGTGCCAGCAGCGCGACCGGACTAGCGGGAAGGGAGACCCAGTACTTC
CDR3: CASSATGLAGRETQYF

V: TRBV11-2
D: -
J: TRBJ2-3
size: -
DNA: TGTGCCAGCAGCTCCGAGGCGTTGATAGATACGCAGTATTTT
CDR3: CASSSEALIDTQYF

V: TRBV9
D: -
J: TRBJ1-3
size: -
DNA: TGTGCCAGCAGCGTAGCTGGATCTGGAAACACCATATATTTT
CDR3: CASSVAGSGNTIYF

V: TRBV7-2
D: TRBD2
J: TRBJ2-3
size: -
DNA: TGTGCCAGCAGCCGGCTTCCGATCGTAGCGGGGGAGGGGGATACGCAGTATTTT
CDR3: CASSRLPIVAGEGDTQYF

V: TRBV7-2
D: -
J: TRBJ2-2
size: -
DNA: TGTGCCAGCAGCCGATTCGGGGGGAACACCGGGGAGCTGTTTTTT
CDR3: CASSRFGGNTGELFF

V: TRBV5-6
D: -
J: TRBJ2-1
size: -
DNA: TGTGCCAGCAACCATGTCTCAGGGAAGGGAGAGCAGTTCTTC
CDR3: CASNHVSGKGEQFF

V: TRBV14
D: -
J: TRBJ1-6
size: -
DNA: TGTGCCAGCAGCCAAGATGACAGGACACTTTATAATTCACCCCTCCACTTT
CDR3: CASSQDDRTLYNSPLHF

V: TRBV10-3
D: TRBD2
J: TRBJ2-1
size: -
DNA: TGTGCCATCAGTGCCTCTAGCGGGAAGACGTACAATGAGCAGTTCTTC
CDR3: CAISASSGKTYNEQFF

V: TRBV4-1
D: TRBD2
J: TRBJ2-5
size: many
DNA: TGCGCCAGCAGCCCTCCTGGGACTAGCGATGAGACCCAGTACTTC
CDR3: CASSPPGTSDETQYF

V: TRBV6-5
D: TRBD1
J: TRBJ2-7
size: -
DNA: TGTGCCAGCAGTTACTGGGGACAGGGGGCGAGTTACGAGCAGTACTTC
CDR3: CASSYWGQGASYEQYF

V: TRBV28
D: -
J: TRBJ2-3
size: -
DNA: TGTGCCAGCAGTTTTAACTCCAGGGGAGATGCAGATACGCAGTATTTT
CDR3: CASSFNSRGDADTQYF

V: TRBV19
D: TRBD1
J: TRBJ1-2
size: few
DNA: TGTGCCAGTAGTGGGACAGGTGTACGACGGCCCTATGGCTACACCTTC
CDR3: CASSGTGVRRPYGYTF

V: TRBV7-2
D: TRBD1
J: TRBJ1-3
size: once
DNA: TGTGCCAGCAGCCTAAGACAGGGGTCGGGAGGAAACACCATATATTTT
CDR3: CASSLRQGSGGNTIYF

V: TRBV25-1
D: -
J: TRBJ1-5
size: -
DNA: TGTGCCAGCAGTGCCCACCTAGGGCAGCCCCAGCATTTT
CDR3: CASSAHLGQPQHF

V: TRBV9
D: TRBD2
J: TRBJ2-3
size: -
DNA: TGTGCCAGCACCCCTCAACTAGCGGGGGGGACAGATACGCAGTATTTT
CDR3: CASTPQLAGGTDTQYF

V: TRBV10-3
D: TRBD2
J: TRBJ2-1
size: -
DNA: TGTGCCATCAGGGGACTAGCGGGAGTTGAGCAGTTCTTC
CDR3: CAIRGLAGVEQFF

V: TRBV11-2
D: -
J: TRBJ2-7
size: -
DNA: TGTGCCAGCAGTTTAACTTGGGTCTCCTACGAGCAGTACTTC
CDR3: CASSLTWVSYEQYF

V: TRBV27
D: TRBD2
J: TRBJ2-1
size: many
DNA: TGTGCCAGCAGTCCCTCGGGACTATTGACGGATGAGCAGTTCTTC
CDR3: CASSPSGLLTDEQFF

V: TRBV5-1
D: -
J: TRBJ1-2
size: few
DNA: TGCGCCAGCAGCTTCAGGGCAGGGGTGTCGAGCTATGGCTACACCTTC
CDR3: CASSFRAGVSSYGYTF

V: TRBV27
D: TRBD2
J: TRBJ2-2
size: -
DNA: TGTGCCAGCAGTTTCCGACTAGCGGGAGGAGTGAACACCGGGGAGCTGTTTTTT
CDR3: CASSFRLAGGVNTGELFF

V: TRBV6-6
D: -
J: TRBJ1-2
size: -
DNA: TGTGCCAGCACCGCAGCTAACTATGGCTACACCTTC
CDR3: CASTAANYGYTF

V: TRBV5-4
D: -
J: TRBJ1-2
size: -
DNA: TGTGCCAGCAGCTTGGTCGGACAGCCGCATGGCTACACCTTC
CDR3: CASSLVGQPHGYTF

V: TRBV11-2
D: TRBD2
J: TRBJ2-1
size: -
DNA: TGTGCCAGCAGCTTAGTTGGGATAGCGGGGGGGTTCTACAATGAGCAGTTCTTC
CDR3: CASSLVGIAGGFYNEQFF

V: TRBV6-5
D: TRBD1
J: TRBJ1-1
size: once
DNA: TGTGCCAGCAGTATGGACAGGGGCGACACTGAAGCTTTCTTT
CDR3: CASSMDRGDTEAFF

V: TRBV4-1
D: -
J: TRBJ2-7
size: -
DNA: TGCGCCAGCAGCCAAGACCGGGGCTACGAGCAGTACTTC
CDR3: CASSQDRGYEQYF

V: TRBV11-3
D: -
J: TRBJ2-7
size: -
DNA: TGTGCCAGCAGCACCTTGGGGACGAGCTCCTACGAGCAGTACTTC
CDR3: CASSTLGTSSYEQYF

V: TRBV9
D: -
J: TRBJ2-7
size: -
DNA: TGTGCCAGCAGCGTAGGAGGCAGGGGTTCCGAGCAGTACTTC
CDR3: CASSVGGRGSEQYF

V: TRBV7-2
D: TRBD1
J: TRBJ1-2
size: -
DNA: TGTGCCAGCAGCTTAGATCCAGGGGGGTATGGCTACACCTTC
CDR3: CASSLDPGGYGYTF

V: TRBV19
D: -
J: TRBJ2-1
size: -
DNA: TGTGCCAGTAGGGGGTGGGCTGGAAACGACAATGAGCAGTTCTTC
CDR3: CASRGWAGNDNEQFF

V: TRBV5-1
D: TRBD1
J: TRBJ1-5
size: -
DNA: TGCGCCAGCAGCTTGGAGGGGGCAGGGAGTCAGCCCCAGCATTTT
CDR3: CASSLEGAGSQPQHF

V: TRBV5-1
D: -
J: TRBJ1-3
size: -
DNA: TGCGCCAGCAGCTACGGCCCTGGAAACACCATATATTTT
CDR3: CASSYGPGNTIYF

V: TRBV30
D: TRBD2
J: TRBJ2-1
size: -
DNA: TGTGCCTCGGATCTGGGTAGCGGGAGGTTAAGGAATGAGCAGTTCTTC
CDR3: CASDLGSGRLRNEQFF

V: TRBV15
D: -
J: TRBJ1-5
size: -
DNA: TGTGCCACCAGCAGAGATGTGGGGGGGCGGAAGAATCAGCCCCAGCATTTT
CDR3: CATSRDVGGRKNQPQHF

V: TRBV11-2
D: TRBD2
J: TRBJ2-1
size: once
DNA: TGTGCCAGCAGCTTATTAGCGGGAGAATATGAGCAGTTCTTC
CDR3: CASSLLAGEYEQFF

V: TRBV20-1
D: -
J: TRBJ2-1
size: -
DNA: TGCAGTGCTAGATTTCTCAATGAGCAGTTCTTC
CDR3: CSARFLNEQFF

V: TRBV5-1
D: TRBD1
J: TRBJ1-2
size: few
DNA: TGCGCCAGCAGCCCCAGCGGGACAGGGGGGCGCTACACCTTC
CDR3: CASSPSGTGGRYTF

V: TRBV10-2
D: -
J: TRBJ2-1
size: -
DNA: TGCGCCAGCAGTCCGGACGTATACAATGAGCAGTTCTTC
CDR3: CASSPDVYNEQFF

V: TRBV7-9
D: -
J: TRBJ2-3
size: many
DNA: TGTGCCAGCAGCTTAATTGCTAGAGAGGCGCAGTATTTT
CDR3: CASSLIAREAQYF

V: TRBV7-9
D: -
J: TRBJ1-6
size: few
DNA: TGTGCCAGCAGCTTGGCTCACTCACCCCTCCACTTT
CDR3: CASSLAHSPLHF

V: TRBV18
D: -
J: TRBJ2-3
size: many
DNA: TGTGCCAGCTCACCGGGAAGTTCTCGGCCCCAGTCCACAGATACGCAGTATTTT
CDR3: CASSPGSSRPQSTDTQYF

V: TRBV5-1
D: -
J: TRBJ2-3
size: -
DNA: TGCGCCAGCAGCTCCGGGACTCCTCGAGGGGATACGCAGTATTTT
CDR3: CASSSGTPRGDTQYF

V: TRBV28
D: -
J: TRBJ1-2
size: -
DNA: TGTGCCAGCAGCTCAGGGGTCAAGGGCTACACCTTC
CDR3: CASSSGVKGYTF

V: TRBV5-1
D: -
J: TRBJ2-5
size: -
DNA: TGCGCCAGCAGCTTGGGAGGGGCTCGGGAGACCCAGTACTTC
CDR3: CASSLGGARETQYF

V: TRBV10-1
D: -
J: TRBJ2-7
size: -
DNA: TGCGCCAGCAGTGAATACACACTCCCGAGCTACGAGCAGTACTTC
CDR3: CASSEYTLPSYEQYF

V: TRBV14
D: -
J: TRBJ2-2
size: -
DNA: TGTGCCAGCAGCGAAAAACCCGACAGAGAAACCGGGGAGCTGTTTTTT
CDR3: CASSEKPDRETGELFF